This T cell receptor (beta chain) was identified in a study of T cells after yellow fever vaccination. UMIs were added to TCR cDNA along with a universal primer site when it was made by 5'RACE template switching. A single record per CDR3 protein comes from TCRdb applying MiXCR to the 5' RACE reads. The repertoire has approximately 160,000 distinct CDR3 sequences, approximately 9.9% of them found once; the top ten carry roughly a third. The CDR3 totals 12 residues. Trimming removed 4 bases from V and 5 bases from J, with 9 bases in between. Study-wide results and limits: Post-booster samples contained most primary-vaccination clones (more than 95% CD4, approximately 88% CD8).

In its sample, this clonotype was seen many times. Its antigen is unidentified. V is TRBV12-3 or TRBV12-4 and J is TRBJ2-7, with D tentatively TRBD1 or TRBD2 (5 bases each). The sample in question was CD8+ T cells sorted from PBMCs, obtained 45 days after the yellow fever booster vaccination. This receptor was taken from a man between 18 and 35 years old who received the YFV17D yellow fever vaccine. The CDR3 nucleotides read TGTGCCAGCAGTTCCGGGGCGGACGAGCAGTACTTC. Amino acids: CASSSGADEQYF.